This T cell receptor (beta chain) was sequenced in a study of blood T cell repertoires in COVID-19. Looking at the study overall: Both acute and convalescent COVID-19 samples were obtained from the United States, Italy and Spain. T cells, B-cell-depleted T cells, or PBMCs supplied cDNA or gDNA.

Seattle participants joined during active infection and were tracked over time. The CDR3 is 17 amino acids. In the original workflow: How many nucleated cells were present was estimated from reference gene primer amplification. Method: immunoSEQ multiplex PCR; TCRdb's copy keeps in-frame clones and lacks some. V, J and clone size derive from that table, while D and trimming were established from the DNA sequence. The sample carries about 370,000 clones, 80% to 90% recorded once. The source material was peripheral blood. The rearrangement uses TRBV7-5 and TRBJ2-3; the tabulated D call, TRBD2, remains unverified against the DNA. TRBV7-5 is reported as a pseudogene. The clonotype originates from a woman in her twenties or thirties with COVID-19, enrolled during active disease. CDR3 sequence reads: CARSSKGLATSTDTQYF. CDR3 in DNA: TGTGCCAGAAGCTCTAAGGGACTAGCGACTAGCACAGATACGCAGTATTTT.